This T cell receptor beta chain was captured by sequencing in a study of cytomegalovirus exposure and HLA in healthy donors. Study-wide findings and caveats: Trimming of TCR beta V- and J-genes showed a link, identified in a later analysis, to a missense DCLRE1C variant.

J was trimmed by 1 base and V by 5 bases; bases with no gene match: 4. From germline, CDR1 is SGDLS and CDR2 YYNGEE. This CDR3 contains 14 residues. PCR primers comprised 60 Vbeta and 13 Jbeta primers. Clones were sequenced by immunoSEQ multiplex PCR, and TCRdb holds only the in-frame ones, with some missing. The sample contains about 190,000 clones, 77% of which appear only once. Comments on this clone: Its antigen is unknown.

The source material was PBMCs. This sequence joins TRBV9 and TRBJ1-1, with 8 bases matching TRBD1. This clonotype was sampled from a woman between 25 and 40 years old in good health and CMV-seropositive. CDR3 protein: CASRRGQGNTEAFF. CDR3 coding DNA: TGTGCCAGCAGGCGCGGACAGGGGAACACTGAAGCTTTCTTT.